The sample holds one count of the clone carrying this T cell receptor (beta chain). This sample is drawn from a study of cytomegalovirus exposure and HLA in healthy donors. Overall study: A preliminary data release comprised around 85 million unique TCRs obtained from HLA-typed donors.

There were likely unrecorded immune exposures, though donors were nominally healthy when sampled. The PCR was carried out with 60 Vbeta primers and 13 Jbeta primers. TCRdb keeps only in-frame clones here, not all; method: immunoSEQ multiplex PCR. Among 55,000 to 80,000 clones listed, 68% were seen once. The CDR3 loop spans 14 amino acids. J was trimmed by 5 bases and V by 6 bases; bases with no gene match: 6. Germline-derived CDR1 and CDR2 are MNHNY and SVGAGI (reference sequence). The genes are TRBV6-6 and TRBJ2-5; 10 positions match TRBD1. The TCR sequence derives from a woman under 40 in good health and CMV-seronegative. Sequenced sample: PBMCs. In DNA, the CDR3 is TGTGCCAGCAGCCGCGACAGGGGGCTCGAGACCCAGTACTTC. As protein: CASSRDRGLETQYF.